This note documents a single T cell receptor (delta chain) sequence. The CDR3 runs 21 residues. The data derive from a study of gamma-delta chains in newborns, infants, children. TCRdb used CATT to re-call clones from the reads. The sample consists of fewer than 14,000 delta-chain clones, less than 4.5% of them appearing once. No V gene was called here, but the J gene is TRDJ1; the table's TRDD3 call for D was not verified on the DNA. The source of this sequence is a child who was a newborn, infant or young child, either healthy, febrile or measles-vaccinated (not recorded which). Sequencing input: blood. The CDR3 nucleotides read TGTGCTCTTGGGGAGCGGCCTTCCCTAAGGGGGGTACTCGGAGGTAACGATAAACTCATCTTT. Translating it yields CALGERPSLRGVLGGNDKLIF.